The sequence of this TCR beta chain was determined in a study of blood T cell repertoires in COVID-19. Study-level information: Sample material is recorded as cDNA or gDNA derived from T cells, B-cell-depleted T cells, or PBMCs.

The repertoire was sequenced with immunoSEQ multiplex PCR; TCRdb's copy has only in-frame clones and lacks some. Of tens of thousands of clones in the sample, around 85% were seen once. This CDR3 spans 16 amino acids. CDR1 is LNHDA, CDR2 SQIVND, per germline (reference sequence). Germline trimming cut 4 bases from V and 1 base from J; bases unmatched to any gene: 9. The source of this sequence is a human donor in a cohort sampled during active COVID-19. Sequenced material: peripheral blood. This chain uses TRBV19 with TRBJ1-1; 7 bases align to TRBD1. CDR3 sequence reads: CASSRRDSTPNTEAFF. The CDR3 DNA reads as TGTGCCAGTAGTAGGAGGGACAGCACACCGAACACTGAAGCTTTCTTT.